This section outlines one T cell receptor beta chain sequence together with its context. The sample comes from a study of blood T cell repertoires in COVID-19. With V trimmed by 5 bases and J by 15 bases, 16 bases remained unmatched. Germline V gives CDR1 SGHVS, CDR2 FQNEAQ. The CDR3 spans 15 residues. TCRdb keeps only in-frame clones here, not all; method: immunoSEQ multiplex PCR. The table shows under 150,000 clones, with around four fifths occurring only once. Sequenced material: PBMCs or T cells enriched from blood (not recorded which). The chain uses TRBV7-8 and TRBJ2-1; 10 bases map to TRBD2. The source is a middle-aged woman who had recovered from COVID-19. DNA of the CDR3: TGTGCCAGCAGCCCCCATGGAGCGGGAGGGGGGCCCGGGTTCTTC. It yields the protein CASSPHGAGGGPGFF. The whole variable domain, remainder taken from reference TRBV7-8 and TRBJ2-1, is GAGVSQSPRYKVAKRGQDVALRCDPISGHVSLFWYQQALGQGPEFLTYFQNEAQLDKSGLPSDRFFAERPEGSVSTLKIQRTQQEDSAVYLCASSPHGAGGGPGFFGPGTRLTVL.